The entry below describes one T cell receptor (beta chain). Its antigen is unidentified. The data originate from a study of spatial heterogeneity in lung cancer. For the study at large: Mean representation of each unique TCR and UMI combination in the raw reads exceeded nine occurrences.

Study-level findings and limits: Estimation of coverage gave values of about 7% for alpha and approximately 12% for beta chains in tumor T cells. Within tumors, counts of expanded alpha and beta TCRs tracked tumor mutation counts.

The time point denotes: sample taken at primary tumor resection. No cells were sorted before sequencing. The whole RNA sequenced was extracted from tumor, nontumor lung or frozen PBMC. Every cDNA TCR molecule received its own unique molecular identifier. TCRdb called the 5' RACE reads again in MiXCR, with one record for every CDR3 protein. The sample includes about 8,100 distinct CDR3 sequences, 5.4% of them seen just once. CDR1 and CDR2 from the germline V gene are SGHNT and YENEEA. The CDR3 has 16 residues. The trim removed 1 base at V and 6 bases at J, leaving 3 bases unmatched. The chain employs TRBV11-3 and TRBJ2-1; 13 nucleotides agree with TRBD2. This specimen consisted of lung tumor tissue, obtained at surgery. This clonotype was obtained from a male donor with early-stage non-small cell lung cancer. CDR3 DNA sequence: TGTGCCAGCAGCTTAGGTACTAGCGGGAGGGCCAATGAGCAGTTCTTC. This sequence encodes CASSLGTSGRANEQFF.